The next 31 T cell receptor beta chains were all read from a single sample in a study of vaccination and CD4 T cells after COVID-19. No cognate antigen is known for these TCRs. Cultured CD4+ T cell DNA underwent sequencing with the Oncomine TCR Beta short-read assay. TCRdb ran MiXCR on the PCR reads and lists one entry per CDR3 protein. Seen here are 7,500 to 9,500 distinct CDR3 sequences, about 48% observed once, and the top ten hold about a tenth. The sample's treatment: roughly 11-day PBMC culture with coronavirus spike peptide pools or control peptides (ViraFEST assay). The unexposed donor's CD4+ T cells were collected before the COVID-19 pandemic (2011-2018). The source material was CD4+ T cells from blood, cultured in vitro. The receptors come from a human donor in good health.

V is TRBV2 and J is TRBJ2-1; no definite D call. The CDR3 consists of 14 residues. Trimming stripped 10 bases from V and 4 bases from J, with 17 bases between. Per germline, CDR1 SNHLY and CDR2 FYNNEI. The DNA for the CDR3 is TGTGCCACCTTATTTCGGTTACATTACAATGAGCAGTTCTTC. It encodes CATLFRLHYNEQFF.

This clonotype was counted a few times. The V and J genes are TRBV5-1 and TRBJ2-7; D is possibly TRBD2 (6 bases). The CDR3 runs 13 residues. The V gene lost 0 bases and the J gene lost 3 bases, with 7 bases spanning the gap. Germline CDR1 reads SGHRS; CDR2 reads YFSETQ. DNA for the CDR3: TGCGCCAGCAGCTTGGTGGGGGGCTACGAGCAGTACTTC. Its protein product is CASSLVGGYEQYF.

The chain links TRBV28 to TRBJ1-2, with D hard to call. From germline, CDR1 is MDHEN and CDR2 SYDVKM. The CDR3 consists of 11 residues. V lost 4 bases to trimming and J lost 2 bases, with 2 bases between them. CDR3 residues: CASSSNYGYTF. CDR3 sequence (DNA): TGTGCCAGCAGTTCCAACTATGGCTACACCTTC.

This clonotype was seen once. The chain links TRBV6-1 to TRBJ2-7; 9 bases fit TRBD1. Germline trimming cut 8 bases from V and 4 bases from J; bases unmatched to any gene: 9. The CDR3 runs 14 residues. Germline V gene data show CDR1 as MNHNS and CDR2 as SASEGT. In DNA, the CDR3 is TGTGCCAGCCACCAACCGGGACAGGGTTACGAGCAGTACTTC. As protein: CASHQPGQGYEQYF.

This chain connects TRBV7-9 to TRBJ1-1; D may be TRBD1 (6 bases). V lost 3 bases to trimming and J lost 0 bases, with 11 bases between them. The CDR3 extends over 15 amino acids. Germline assignment: CDR1 SEHNR and CDR2 FQNEAQ (reference sequence). The CDR3 sequence: CASSLNRVMNTEAFF. The CDR3 DNA reads TGTGCCAGCAGCTTGAACAGGGTAATGAACACTGAAGCTTTCTTT.

The chain is built from TRBV6-1 and TRBJ2-3, with D hard to call. Trimming took off 6 bases at V and 3 bases at J, with 13 bases between the two ends. Germline V gene lookup returns CDR1 MNHNS and CDR2 SASEGT. The CDR3 sequence is 14 residues long. CDR3: CASSINQATDTQYF. The CDR3 region has the DNA TGTGCCAGCAGCATTAATCAGGCTACAGATACGCAGTATTTT.

The V and J genes are TRBV5-6 and TRBJ1-5; D remains unclear. Germline V gene sequence: CDR1 SGHDT, CDR2 YYEEEE. Trimming left V 4 bases short and J 10 bases short, with 12 bases between. CDR3 length: 12 residues. CDR3 nucleotides: TGTGCCAGCAGCGCCCGGGTTCATCCCCAGCATTTT. Protein product: CASSARVHPQHF.

V and J are TRBV11-2 and TRBJ2-7; D may correspond to TRBD1 or TRBD2 (5 bases each). Trimming took off 5 bases at V and 3 bases at J, with 20 bases between the two ends. The CDR3 length is 16 residues. From germline, CDR1 is SGHAT and CDR2 FQNNGV. CDR3 sequence: CASSPWGKTAVYEQYF. The CDR3, as DNA: TGTGCCAGCAGCCCATGGGGGAAGACGGCGGTCTACGAGCAGTACTTC. Variable domain in full (rest from reference TRBV11-2 and TRBJ2-7): EAGVAQSPRYKIIEKRQSVAFWCNPISGHATLYWYQQILGQGPKLLIQFQNNGVVDDSQLPKDRFSAERLKGVDSTLKIQPAKLEDSAVYLCASSPWGKTAVYEQYFGPGTRLTVT.

J is TRBJ2-2 and V is TRBV7-2, with 9 positions matching TRBD2. V trimming: 2 bases; J trimming: 5 bases; junction bases outside the gene matches: 6. CDR3 length: 16 amino acids. Germline CDR1 reads SGHTA; CDR2 reads FQGNSA. The chain's CDR3 is CASSLYRAGGTGELFF. The CDR3 nucleotides are TGTGCCAGCAGCTTATATCGAGCGGGGGGTACCGGGGAGCTGTTTTTT.

This chain links TRBV7-9 with TRBJ2-3; 10 nucleotides align to TRBD2. The CDR3 length is 16 residues. V shed 5 bases, J shed 0 bases, and the junction held 5 bases outside the gene matches. The germline V gene encodes CDR1 SEHNR and CDR2 FQNEAQ (reference sequence). CDR3 protein: CASSLTTSGSTDTQYF. The CDR3 DNA follows: TGTGCCAGCAGCCTCACGACTAGCGGGAGCACAGATACGCAGTATTTT.

This sequence joins TRBV2 and TRBJ1-1; 7 nucleotides align to TRBD1. The V gene's germline CDR1 is SNHLY and CDR2 FYNNEI. Trimming removed 0 bases from V and 4 bases from J; junction bases left unmatched: 2. This CDR3 spans 14 amino acids. The CDR3 is CASSEATGPTEAFF. The CDR3 coding sequence is TGTGCCAGCAGTGAAGCGACAGGGCCCACTGAAGCTTTCTTT. Using reference TRBV2 and TRBJ1-1 for the parts outside the CDR3, the full variable domain is EPEVTQTPSHQVTQMGQEVILRCVPISNHLYFYWYRQILGQKVEFLVSFYNNEISEKSEIFDDQFSVERPDGSNFTLKIRSTKLEDSAMYFCASSEATGPTEAFFGQGTRLTVV.

The rearrangement uses TRBV20-1 and TRBJ2-7; 10 nucleotides agree with TRBD1. The CDR3 sequence is 13 residues long. Germline assignment: CDR1 DFQATT and CDR2 SNEGSKA (reference sequence). J lost 6 bases, V lost 3 bases, and 5 bases had no gene match. The CDR3 region is CSARGQGTSEQYF. The DNA for the CDR3 is TGCAGTGCTAGGGGACAGGGGACTAGCGAGCAGTACTTC.

This chain connects TRBV12-3 or TRBV12-4 to TRBJ1-5; the D is unclear. The CDR3 spans 15 residues. Trimming stripped 3 bases from V and 4 bases from J, with 13 bases between. CDR3 nucleotides: TGTGCCAGCAGTTTTGCGAGTTCGCGGAATCAGCCCCAGCATTTT. This encodes CASSFASSRNQPQHF.

Notes on this clonotype: An end of the junction differs from the germline gene, which may be a read error. The V and J genes are TRBV10-1 and TRBJ1-1; TRBD1 is a possible D gene (5 bases). Germline assignment: CDR1 WNHNN and CDR2 SYGVQD (reference sequence). The CDR3 covers 12 residues. CDR3 nucleotide sequence: TGCGCCAGCAGCCTCGGGACCGCCGATGTTCTCTTT. It codes for CASSLGTADVLF.

The rearrangement uses TRBV7-9 and TRBJ2-7, with 12 positions matching TRBD2. The V gene end was trimmed by 0 bases and the J gene end by 4 bases; junction bases not matched to a gene: 4. Per germline, CDR1 SEHNR and CDR2 FQNEAQ (reference sequence). The CDR3 has 16 residues. Here the CDR3 DNA reads TGTGCCAGCAGCTTAGCTGGTCTAGCGGGAGGGTACGAGCAGTACTTC. This encodes CASSLAGLAGGYEQYF. The full variable domain, completed using reference TRBV7-9 and TRBJ2-7, is DTGVSQNPRHKITKRGQNVTFRCDPISEHNRLYWYRQTLGQGPEFLTYFQNEAQLEKSRLLSDRFSAERPKGSFSTLEIQRTEQGDSAMYLCASSLAGLAGGYEQYFGPGTRLTVT.

This chain connects TRBV6-1 to TRBJ1-1, with D possibly matching TRBD1 (6 bases). Trimming took 10 bases from V and 4 from J, leaving 16 bases between them. Per the germline V gene, CDR1 is MNHNS and CDR2 is SASEGT. The CDR3 spans 13 residues. CDR3 nucleotide sequence: TGTGCCACCGAGGGGGGTCTGGGCACTGAAGCTTTCTTT. As protein: CATEGGLGTEAFF.

The rearrangement links TRBV12-3 or TRBV12-4 to TRBJ1-5; D remains ambiguous. The CDR3 is made up of 12 amino acids. The V end lost 4 bases, the J end lost 4 bases, and 5 bases lay between the germline ends. The DNA for the CDR3 is TGTGCCAGCAGTTGGCAGAATCAGCCCCAGCATTTT. As protein: CASSWQNQPQHF.

The genes are TRBV29-1 and TRBJ1-1, with 9 bases identical to TRBD1. Germline-derived CDR1 and CDR2 are SQVTM and ANQGSEA. With 7 bases clipped from V and 3 bases from J, the junction kept 3 bases outside the gene matches. The CDR3 contains 12 residues. CDR3 nucleotides: TGCAGCGCTCGGACAGGGGACACTGAAGCTTTCTTT. Translating it yields CSARTGDTEAFF.

This clonotype was observed once. The gene calls are TRBV7-2 and TRBJ2-7, with TRBD1 matching over 8 bases. This CDR3 spans 13 amino acids. The V gene end was trimmed by 1 base and the J gene end by 10 bases; junction bases not matched to a gene: 6. Germline CDR1 is SGHTA and CDR2 is FQGNSA. The CDR3 here is CASSLVGQADQYF. The CDR3 DNA is TGTGCCAGCAGCTTAGTGGGACAGGCCGATCAGTACTTC.

The chain uses TRBV20-1 and TRBJ2-5; 7 nucleotides align to TRBD2. Germline V lookup: CDR1 DFQATT, CDR2 SNEGSKA (reference sequence). The CDR3 runs 16 residues. The junction had 12 bases not matched to a gene; V was cut back by 0 bases and J by 5 bases. As DNA, the CDR3 is TGCAGTGCTAGAGAAAGCGGCAAGCGGGGAGGTGAGACCCAGTACTTC. Protein product: CSARESGKRGGETQYF.

The gene calls are TRBV19 and TRBJ2-1; weak D call: TRBD2 (5 bases). This CDR3 comprises 16 residues. Trimming took 2 bases from V and 2 from J, leaving 13 bases between them. Germline assignment: CDR1 LNHDA and CDR2 SQIVND (reference sequence). CDR3: CASSITGMIAYNEQFF. The CDR3 bases are TGTGCCAGTAGTATAACGGGGATGATTGCCTACAATGAGCAGTTCTTC.

The gene calls are TRBV28 and TRBJ1-1, with a tentative D call TRBD1 (5 bases). CDR3 length equals 14 residues. Trimming took 5 bases from V and 9 from J, leaving 19 bases between them. CDR1 is MDHEN, CDR2 SYDVKM, per germline. CDR3 sequence: CASSPVLLQGQAFF. DNA for the CDR3: TGTGCCAGCAGTCCCGTCCTCCTTCAGGGTCAAGCTTTCTTT.

The chain employs TRBV6-1 and TRBJ2-3; 12 bases match TRBD1. Germline CDR1 and CDR2: MNHNS and SASEGT. CDR3 length equals 16 residues. V lost 2 bases and J lost 7; bases outside the gene matches: 7. For the CDR3, the DNA is TGTGCCAGCAGTGAAACCGGGACAGGGGGCGCGTATACGCAGTATTTT. Translation gives CASSETGTGGAYTQYF.

This clonotype came up a few times. The V gene is TRBV10-3, the J gene TRBJ2-1, with a tentative D call TRBD2 (6 bases). The germline V gene encodes CDR1 ENHRY and CDR2 SYGVKD. The germline V and J ends were trimmed by 8 bases and 8 bases, with 16 bases remaining between them. This CDR3 has 13 residues. This CDR3 is CAIGRTLIDEQFF. DNA of the CDR3: TGTGCCATCGGGAGGACGCTCATCGATGAGCAGTTCTTC.

This clonotype was counted only a few times. The gene calls are TRBV6-1 and TRBJ1-1, with unresolved D. V lost 6 bases and J 4 bases, leaving 21 bases between the germline ends. The germline CDR1 and CDR2 sequences are MNHNS and SASEGT. This CDR3 is built from 16 residues. In DNA form, the CDR3 reads TGTGCCAGCAGCCGCCATAAGAGAGAAGCCACCACTGAAGCTTTCTTT. Residues: CASSRHKREATTEAFF.

The V gene is TRBV20-1, the J gene TRBJ2-7; 9 bases align to TRBD1. With 4 bases clipped from V and 6 bases from J, the junction kept 13 bases outside the gene matches. CDR1 and CDR2 from the germline V gene are DFQATT and SNEGSKA (reference sequence). This CDR3 spans 15 amino acids. CDR3 sequence reads: CSATKQQGAQGEQYF. As DNA, the CDR3 is TGCAGTGCTACTAAACAACAGGGGGCGCAGGGCGAGCAGTACTTC.

This chain uses TRBV6-1 with TRBJ2-6; D uncertain. Germline loops: CDR1 MNHNS, CDR2 SASEGT. The CDR3 has 11 amino acids. V was trimmed by 9 bases and J by 4 bases, leaving 4 bases between them. The CDR3 region has the DNA TGTGCCAGTTCCGGGGCCAACGTCCTGACTTTC. It is translated as CASSGANVLTF.

This chain links TRBV19 with TRBJ2-3; 8 bases line up with TRBD1. The V segment lost 4 bases and the J segment 8 bases; nucleotides outside the gene matches: 11. The CDR3 is 15 residues long. The germline V gene has CDR1 LNHDA and CDR2 SQIVND (reference sequence). CDR3 coding DNA: TGTGCCAGTAGTAAGACAGGGGATTTTGATGGTACGCAGTATTTT. Translated, it gives CASSKTGDFDGTQYF.

The chain joins TRBV12-3 or TRBV12-4 to TRBJ1-1, with 7 bases identical to TRBD1. The CDR3 has 13 amino acids. J gave up 0 bases and V 8 bases, and 3 bases lay outside the gene matches. The DNA of the CDR3 is TGTGCCAGCCGAACAGGGGTGAACACTGAAGCTTTCTTT. It encodes CASRTGVNTEAFF.

This clonotype is classed as hyperexpanded. This chain connects TRBV11-2 to TRBJ1-1, with D tentatively TRBD1 (6 bases). Trimming removed 2 bases from V and 10 bases from J, with 23 bases in between. Germline values: CDR1 SGHAT, CDR2 FQNNGV. The CDR3 has 16 residues. The CDR3 loop is CASSLSVSLQGQGAFF. As DNA, the CDR3 is TGTGCCAGCAGCTTATCGGTCAGTCTTCAGGGGCAGGGAGCTTTCTTT. The full variable domain, with the rest looked up from reference TRBV11-2 and TRBJ1-1, is EAGVAQSPRYKIIEKRQSVAFWCNPISGHATLYWYQQILGQGPKLLIQFQNNGVVDDSQLPKDRFSAERLKGVDSTLKIQPAKLEDSAVYLCASSLSVSLQGQGAFFGQGTRLTVV.

CDR3 nucleotides: TGTGCCAGCAGCTCCCTAGCAAGCTCCTATAATTCACCCCTCCACTTT. This sequence encodes CASSSLASSYNSPLHF. The chain joins TRBV7-9 to TRBJ1-6, with unresolved D. CDR1 and CDR2 (germline): SEHNR, FQNEAQ (reference sequence). There are 16 residues in the CDR3. The V and J ends lost 4 bases and 0 bases respectively, with 10 bases between them.